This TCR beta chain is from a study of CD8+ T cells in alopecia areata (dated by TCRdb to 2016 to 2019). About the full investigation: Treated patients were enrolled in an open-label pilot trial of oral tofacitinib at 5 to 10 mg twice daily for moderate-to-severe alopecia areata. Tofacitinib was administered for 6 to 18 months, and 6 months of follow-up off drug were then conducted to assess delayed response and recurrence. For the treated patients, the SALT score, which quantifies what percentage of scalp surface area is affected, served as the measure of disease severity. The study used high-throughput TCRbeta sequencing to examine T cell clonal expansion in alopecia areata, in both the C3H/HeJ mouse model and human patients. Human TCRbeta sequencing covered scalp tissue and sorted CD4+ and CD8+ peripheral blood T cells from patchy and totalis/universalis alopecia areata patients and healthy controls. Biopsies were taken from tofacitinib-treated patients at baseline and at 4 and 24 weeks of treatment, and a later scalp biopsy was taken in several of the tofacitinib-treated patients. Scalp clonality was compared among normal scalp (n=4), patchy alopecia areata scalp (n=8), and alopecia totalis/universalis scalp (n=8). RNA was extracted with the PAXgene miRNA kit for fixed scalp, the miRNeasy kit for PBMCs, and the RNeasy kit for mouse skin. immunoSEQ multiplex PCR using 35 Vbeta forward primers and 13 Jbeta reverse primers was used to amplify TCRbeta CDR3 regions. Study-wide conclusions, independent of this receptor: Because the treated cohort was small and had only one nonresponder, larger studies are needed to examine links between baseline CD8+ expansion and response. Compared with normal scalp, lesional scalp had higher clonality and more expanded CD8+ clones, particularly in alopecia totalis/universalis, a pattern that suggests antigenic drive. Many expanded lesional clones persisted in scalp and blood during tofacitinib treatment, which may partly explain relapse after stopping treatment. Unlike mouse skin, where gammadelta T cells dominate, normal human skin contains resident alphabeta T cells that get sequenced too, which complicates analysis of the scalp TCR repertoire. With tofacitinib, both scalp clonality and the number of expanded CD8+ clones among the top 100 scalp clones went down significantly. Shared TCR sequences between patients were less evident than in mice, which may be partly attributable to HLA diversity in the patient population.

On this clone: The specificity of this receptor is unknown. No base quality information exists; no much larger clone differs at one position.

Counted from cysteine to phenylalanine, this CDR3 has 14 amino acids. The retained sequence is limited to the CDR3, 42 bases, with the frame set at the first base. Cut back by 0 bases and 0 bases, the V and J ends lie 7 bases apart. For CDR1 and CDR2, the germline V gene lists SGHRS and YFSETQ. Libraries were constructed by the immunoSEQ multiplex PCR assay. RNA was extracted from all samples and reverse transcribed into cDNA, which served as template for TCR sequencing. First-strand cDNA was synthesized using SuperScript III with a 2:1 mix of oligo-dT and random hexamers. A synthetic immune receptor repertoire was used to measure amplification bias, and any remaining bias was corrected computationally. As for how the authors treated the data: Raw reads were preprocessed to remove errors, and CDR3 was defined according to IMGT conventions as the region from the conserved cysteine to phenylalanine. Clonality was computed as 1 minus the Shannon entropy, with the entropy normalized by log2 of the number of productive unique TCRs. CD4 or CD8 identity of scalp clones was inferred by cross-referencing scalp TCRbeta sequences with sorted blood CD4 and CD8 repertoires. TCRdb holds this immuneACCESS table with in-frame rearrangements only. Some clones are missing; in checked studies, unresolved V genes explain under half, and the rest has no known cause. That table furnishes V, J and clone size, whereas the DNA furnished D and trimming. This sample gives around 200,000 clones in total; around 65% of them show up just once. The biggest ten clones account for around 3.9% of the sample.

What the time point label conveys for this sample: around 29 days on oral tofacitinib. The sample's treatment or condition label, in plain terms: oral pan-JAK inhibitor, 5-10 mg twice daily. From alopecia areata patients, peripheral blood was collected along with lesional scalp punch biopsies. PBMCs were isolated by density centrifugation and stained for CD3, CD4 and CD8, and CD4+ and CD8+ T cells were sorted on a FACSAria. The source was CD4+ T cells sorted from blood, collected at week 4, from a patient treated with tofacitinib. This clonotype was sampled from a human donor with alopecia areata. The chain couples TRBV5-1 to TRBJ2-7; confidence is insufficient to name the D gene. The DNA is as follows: TGCGCCAGCAGCTTGGGGACGGCCTCCTACGAGCAGTACTTC. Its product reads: CASSLGTASYEQYF.